A selection of T cell receptor beta chains follows, all from one sample in a study of T cell responses to AZD1222 COVID-19 vaccine. Repertoires were generated with immunoSEQ multiplex PCR, while TCRdb's copy carries only in-frame clones and drops some. Of about 100,000 clones listed, around 89% were seen once; the top ten hold around 1.8%. The source was peripheral blood, collected on day 0 of AZD1222 vaccination. The receptors were gathered from an adult in good health. Each CDR3 is given with its conserved first and last residue.

v_call cdr3_length cdr3_aa
TRBV6-6 15 CASSDPGLPTGELFF
TRBV28 16 CASSPHRVLFGNTIYF
TRBV6-6 14 CASYAVAGQYEQYF
TRBV4-2 15 CASSPRAGVFNEQFF
TRBV7-8 15 CASSLNREHNSPLHF
TRBV5-1 14 CASSSFGGNYEQYF
TRBV19 14 CASSRDRVNTEAFF
TRBV28 14 CASSLGGSLETQYF
TRBV27 22 CASSSIKGRTSGRVAESGEQYF
TRBV18 15 CASSPATSSYNEQFF
TRBV7-9 13 CASSAITNEKLFF
TRBV18 15 CASSISPGPENTIYF
TRBV29-1 14 CSVEGQGDPYEQYF
TRBV5-1 17 CASSLGPDSDHTGELFF
TRBV2 14 CASSLRGGNQPQHF
TRBV10-3 14 CAISPEPEGETQYF
TRBV3-1/TRBV3-2 16 CASSRGIGTVHSPLHF
TRBV10-3 14 CAISPRGERETQYF
TRBV18 17 CASSPNLGQGREETQYF
TRBV7-6 17 CASSPGTSGTVTDTQYF
TRBV12-3/TRBV12-4 13 CASSLKSPYEQYF
TRBV2 13 CASSGGGVYGYTF
TRBV11-2 15 CASSSSGLHNGELLF
TRBV10-3 15 CAISVTSSGLSEQFF
TRBV7-2 14 CASSWTSGSKTQYF
TRBV5-1 14 CASSLAQSDSPLHF
TRBV27 12 CASSLTGNEQYF
TRBV14 16 CASSQAWDWGAYEQYF
TRBV6-1 12 CASSSDGYEQYF
TRBV7-2 14 CASSLATATYEQYF
TRBV5-6 12 CASSLVGEKLFF
TRBV5-4 13 CASSFTGSDEQYF
TRBV6-5 15 CASSYMGSANYGYTF